These 9 T cell receptor beta chains came from one sample sequenced in a study of blood T cell repertoires in COVID-19. The table came from immunoSEQ multiplex PCR; TCRdb's copy has only in-frame clones and leaves some out. Among fewer than 500,000 clones listed, 80% to 90% were seen once. What was sequenced was PBMCs or T cells enriched from blood (not recorded which). Receptors were obtained from a man aged 25 to 40 who had recovered from COVID-19.

This clone has a single count. This sequence joins TRBV5-4 and TRBJ2-1; 9 bases agree with TRBD2. Germline V gives CDR1 SGHNT, CDR2 YYREEE (reference sequence). This CDR3 has 13 residues. Losses at the gene ends were 6 bases for V and 5 bases for J; bases not matched to a gene: 3. The CDR3 DNA reads TGTGCCAGCATGCTAGCGGGGAACAATGAGCAGTTCTTC. Protein sequence: CASMLAGNNEQFF.

V and J are TRBV5-4 and TRBJ1-2; weak D call: TRBD1 (5 bases). CDR3 length equals 15 residues. Trimming pared 4 bases from V and 1 base from J, leaving 14 bases between. Germline CDR1 is SGHNT and CDR2 is YYREEE (reference sequence). The CDR3 nucleotides are TGTGCCAGCAGCATTCGGGACTCCCTTAACTATGGCTACACCTTC. This codes for CASSIRDSLNYGYTF.

The genes are TRBV3-1 (or the pseudogene TRBV3-2) and TRBJ1-4; 7 positions match TRBD1. CDR1 LGHDT and CDR2 YNNKEL come from the germline V gene (reference sequence). After removal of 3 bases from V and 4 bases from J, the junction contained 8 bases not matched to a gene. This CDR3 has 16 amino acids. CDR3: CASSHETGAGNEKLFF. The CDR3 DNA sequence: TGTGCCAGCAGCCACGAAACAGGGGCTGGTAATGAAAAACTGTTTTTT.

CDR3 sequence (DNA): TGTGCCTGGAGTGTATCGGGGGGCGGTCAGCCCCAGCATTTT. Amino acids: CAWSVSGGGQPQHF. The V call is TRBV30, the J call TRBJ1-5, with D maybe TRBD1 (6 bases). Trimming took 0 bases from V and 6 from J, leaving 12 bases between them. Germline CDR1 reads GTSNPN; CDR2 reads SVGIG (reference sequence). The CDR3 loop spans 14 amino acids.

The chain couples TRBV15 to TRBJ2-1; the match to TRBD2 covers 8 bases. CDR3 size: 13 residues. Germline V gene sequence: CDR1 LNHNV, CDR2 YYDKDF (reference sequence). Germline trimming cut 4 bases from V and 5 bases from J; bases unmatched to any gene: 1. For the CDR3, the DNA is TGTGCCACCAGCACCGGGGGGGACAATGAGCAGTTCTTC. It is translated as CATSTGGDNEQFF. Using reference TRBV15 and TRBJ2-1 for the parts outside the CDR3, the full variable domain is DAMVIQNPRYQVTQFGKPVTLSCSQTLNHNVMYWYQQKSSQAPKLLFHYYDKDFNNEADTPDNFQSRRPNTSFCFLDIRSPGLGDTAMYLCATSTGGDNEQFFGPGTRLTVL.

The chain links TRBV6-2 or TRBV6-3 to TRBJ2-7; TRBD1 might be the D (5 bases). V was clipped by 0 bases and J by 7 bases, with 7 bases between them. The germline V gene has CDR1 MNHEY and CDR2 SVGEGT. The CDR3 is made up of 12 amino acids. Here the CDR3 reads CASSYSDSEQYF. In DNA form, the CDR3 reads TGTGCCAGCAGTTACTCCGACAGTGAGCAGTACTTC.

The chain is built from TRBV5-1 and TRBJ2-3; tentative D call: TRBD1 (5 bases). This CDR3 spans 15 amino acids. CDR1 and CDR2 from the germline V gene are SGHRS and YFSETQ. The V end was cut by 1 base, the J end by 1 base, with 10 bases between. The CDR3 protein is CASSLLQGGTDTQYF. The CDR3 nucleotides read TGCGCCAGCAGCTTGTTGCAGGGTGGCACAGATACGCAGTATTTT.

This chain links TRBV18 with TRBJ1-2; TRBD1 is a possible D gene (5 bases). The CDR3 is 15 residues long. CDR1 and CDR2 from the germline V gene are KGHSH and LQKENI. V lost 3 bases, J lost 2 bases, and 13 bases lay in between. The CDR3, as DNA: TGTGCCAGCTCACCTACCAGGGCCTCCAACTATGGCTACACCTTC. This sequence encodes CASSPTRASNYGYTF.

CDR3 in amino acids: CASSIGALQGDEQYF. CDR3 DNA sequence: TGTGCCAGTAGTATAGGGGCTCTACAGGGGGACGAGCAGTACTTC. The chain couples TRBV19 to TRBJ2-7; 8 bases are a match to TRBD1. The J segment lost 5 bases and the V segment lost 1 base, leaving 7 bases of the junction unmatched. Germline assignment: CDR1 LNHDA and CDR2 SQIVND (reference sequence). The CDR3 consists of 15 residues.